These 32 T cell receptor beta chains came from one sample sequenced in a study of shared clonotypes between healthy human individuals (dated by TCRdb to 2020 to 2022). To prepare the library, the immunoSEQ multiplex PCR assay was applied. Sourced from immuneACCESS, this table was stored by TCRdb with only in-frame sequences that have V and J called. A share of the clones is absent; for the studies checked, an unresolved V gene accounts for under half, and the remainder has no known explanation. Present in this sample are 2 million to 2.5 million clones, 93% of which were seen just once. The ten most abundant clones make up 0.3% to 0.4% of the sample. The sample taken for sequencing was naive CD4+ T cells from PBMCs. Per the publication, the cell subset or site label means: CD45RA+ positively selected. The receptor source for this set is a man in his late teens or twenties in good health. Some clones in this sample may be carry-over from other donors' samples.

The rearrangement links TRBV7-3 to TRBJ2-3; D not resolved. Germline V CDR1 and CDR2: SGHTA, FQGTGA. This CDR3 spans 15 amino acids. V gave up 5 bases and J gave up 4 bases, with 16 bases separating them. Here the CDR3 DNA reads TGTGCCAGCAGCCTCGGATCTGGGTGGGCAGATACGCAGTATTTT. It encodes CASSLGSGWADTQYF.

CDR3: CASSEEQGRDQPQHF. The CDR3 DNA is TGTGCCAGCAGTGAAGAACAGGGTAGGGATCAGCCCCAGCATTTT. The chain combines TRBV2 with TRBJ1-5; a weak D match, TRBD1 (6 bases). Trimming shortened V by 1 base and J by 5 bases, and 12 bases separated the two germline ends. Germline V gene sequence: CDR1 SNHLY, CDR2 FYNNEI. The CDR3 has 15 residues. The full variable domain, completed using reference TRBV2 and TRBJ1-5, is EPEVTQTPSHQVTQMGQEVILRCVPISNHLYFYWYRQILGQKVEFLVSFYNNEISEKSEIFDDQFSVERPDGSNFTLKIRSTKLEDSAMYFCASSEEQGRDQPQHFGDGTRLSIL.

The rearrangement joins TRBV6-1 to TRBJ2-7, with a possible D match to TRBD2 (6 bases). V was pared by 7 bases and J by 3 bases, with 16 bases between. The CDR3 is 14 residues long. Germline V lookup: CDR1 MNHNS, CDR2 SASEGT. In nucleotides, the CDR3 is TGTGCCAGCACCGGATGGTCTAGCGACTACGAGCAGTACTTC. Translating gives CASTGWSSDYEQYF.

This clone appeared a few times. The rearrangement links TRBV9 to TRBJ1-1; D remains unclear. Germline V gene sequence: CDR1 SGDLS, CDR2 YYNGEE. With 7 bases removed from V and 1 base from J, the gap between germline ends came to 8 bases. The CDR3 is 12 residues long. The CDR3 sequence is CASGPQNTEAFF. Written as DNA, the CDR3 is TGTGCCAGCGGCCCCCAGAACACTGAAGCTTTCTTT. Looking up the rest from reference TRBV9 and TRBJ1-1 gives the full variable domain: DSGVTQTPKHLITATGQRVTLRCSPRSGDLSVYWYQQSLDQGLQFLIQYYNGEERAKGNILERFSAQQFPDLHSELNLSSLELGDSALYFCASGPQNTEAFFGQGTRLTVV.

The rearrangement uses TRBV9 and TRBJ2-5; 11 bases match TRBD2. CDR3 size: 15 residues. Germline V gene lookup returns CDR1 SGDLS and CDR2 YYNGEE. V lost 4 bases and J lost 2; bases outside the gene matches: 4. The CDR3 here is CASSFSGGGQETQYF. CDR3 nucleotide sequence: TGTGCCAGCAGCTTTAGCGGGGGGGGTCAAGAGACCCAGTACTTC.

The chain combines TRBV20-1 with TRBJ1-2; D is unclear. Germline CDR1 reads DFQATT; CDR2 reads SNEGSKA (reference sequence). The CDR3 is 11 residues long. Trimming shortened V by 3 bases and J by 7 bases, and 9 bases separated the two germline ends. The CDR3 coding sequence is TGCAGTGCTAGGATGGGGTTTGGCTACACCTTC. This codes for CSARMGFGYTF.

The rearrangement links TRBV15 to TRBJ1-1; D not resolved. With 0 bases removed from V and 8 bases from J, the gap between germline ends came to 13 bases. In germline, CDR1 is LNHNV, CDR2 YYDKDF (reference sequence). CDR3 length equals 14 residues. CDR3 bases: TGTGCCACCAGCAGAGATAGTTTGACTCTGGAAGCTTTCTTT. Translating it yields CATSRDSLTLEAFF.

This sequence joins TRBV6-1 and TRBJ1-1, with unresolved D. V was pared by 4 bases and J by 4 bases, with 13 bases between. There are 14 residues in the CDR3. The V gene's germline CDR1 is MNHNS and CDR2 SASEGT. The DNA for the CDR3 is TGTGCCAGCAGTGTGAGAGGATTTGGCACTGAAGCTTTCTTT. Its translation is CASSVRGFGTEAFF.

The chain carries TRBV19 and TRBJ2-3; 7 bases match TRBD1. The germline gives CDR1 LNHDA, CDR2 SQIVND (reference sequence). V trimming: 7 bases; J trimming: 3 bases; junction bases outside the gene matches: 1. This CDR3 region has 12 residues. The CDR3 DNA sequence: TGTGCCAGTAACAGGGGTACAGATACGCAGTATTTT. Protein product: CASNRGTDTQYF.

This chain's CDR3 is CASSPPTGATMNTEAFF. Here the CDR3 DNA reads TGTGCCAGCAGCCCTCCGACAGGGGCTACGATGAACACTGAAGCTTTCTTT. The rearrangement links TRBV4-2 to TRBJ1-1; 8 nucleotides match TRBD1. The CDR3 has 17 residues. The V and J ends lost 4 bases and 0 bases, in that order; junction bases with no gene match: 10. The germline CDR1 and CDR2 sequences are LGHNA and YNFKEQ.

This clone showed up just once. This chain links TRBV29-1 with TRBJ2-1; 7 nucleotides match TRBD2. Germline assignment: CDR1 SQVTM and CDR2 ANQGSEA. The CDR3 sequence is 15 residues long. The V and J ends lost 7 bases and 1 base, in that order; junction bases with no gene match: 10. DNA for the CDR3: TGCAGCGGGGGTGGCGGGAGTAAGTCCTACAATGAGCAGTTCTTC. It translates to CSGGGGSKSYNEQFF.

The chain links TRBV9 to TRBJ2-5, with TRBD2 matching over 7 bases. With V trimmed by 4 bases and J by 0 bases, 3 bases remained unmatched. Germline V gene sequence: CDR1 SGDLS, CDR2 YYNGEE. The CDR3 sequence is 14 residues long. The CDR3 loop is CASSQGTNQETQYF. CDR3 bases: TGTGCCAGCAGCCAAGGGACTAACCAAGAGACCCAGTACTTC.

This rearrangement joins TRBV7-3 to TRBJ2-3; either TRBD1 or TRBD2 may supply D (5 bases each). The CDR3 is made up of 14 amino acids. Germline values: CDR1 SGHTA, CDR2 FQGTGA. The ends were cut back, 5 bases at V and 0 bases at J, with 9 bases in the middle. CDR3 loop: CASSEGRSTDTQYF. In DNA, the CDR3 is TGTGCCAGCAGCGAGGGACGGAGCACAGATACGCAGTATTTT.

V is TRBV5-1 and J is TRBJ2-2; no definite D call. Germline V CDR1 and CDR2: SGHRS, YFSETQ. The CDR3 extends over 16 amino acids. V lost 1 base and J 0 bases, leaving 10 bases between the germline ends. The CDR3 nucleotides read TGCGCCAGCAGCTTGTTACCCCCCACGAACACCGGGGAGCTGTTTTTT. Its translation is CASSLLPPTNTGELFF.

CDR3 nucleotides: TGTGCCAGCAGCTTGGGACAGGTTGGGATCAATGAGCAGTTCTTC. Translating gives CASSLGQVGINEQFF. The chain couples TRBV5-4 to TRBJ2-1; D possibly corresponds to TRBD1 (6 bases). V was pared by 0 bases and J by 6 bases, with 13 bases between. This CDR3 has 15 amino acids. Germline V gene data show CDR1 as SGHNT and CDR2 as YYREEE (reference sequence).

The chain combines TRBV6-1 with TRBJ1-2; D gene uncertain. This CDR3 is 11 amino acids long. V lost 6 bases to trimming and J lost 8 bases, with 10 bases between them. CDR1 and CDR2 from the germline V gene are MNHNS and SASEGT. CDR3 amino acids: CASSVLRGYTF. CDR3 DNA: TGTGCCAGCAGCGTCCTAAGGGGCTACACCTTC.

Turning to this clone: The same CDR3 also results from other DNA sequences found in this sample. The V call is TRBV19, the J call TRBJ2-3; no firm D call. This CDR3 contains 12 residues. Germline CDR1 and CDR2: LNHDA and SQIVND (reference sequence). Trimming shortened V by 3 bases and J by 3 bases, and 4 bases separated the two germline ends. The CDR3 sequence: CASSIGTDTQYF. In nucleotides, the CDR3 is TGTGCCAGTAGTATCGGGACAGATACGCAGTATTTT.

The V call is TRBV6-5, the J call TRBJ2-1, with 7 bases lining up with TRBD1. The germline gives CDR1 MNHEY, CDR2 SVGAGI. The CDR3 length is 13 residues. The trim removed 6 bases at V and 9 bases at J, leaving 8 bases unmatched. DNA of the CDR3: TGTGCCAGCAGCCGCGGACAGGCGGGTGAGCAGTTCTTC. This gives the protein CASSRGQAGEQFF.

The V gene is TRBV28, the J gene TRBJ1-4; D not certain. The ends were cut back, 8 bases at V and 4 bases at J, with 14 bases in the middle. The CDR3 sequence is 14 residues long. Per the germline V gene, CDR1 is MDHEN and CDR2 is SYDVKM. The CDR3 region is CASVPEGRNEKLFF. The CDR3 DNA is TGTGCCAGCGTCCCGGAAGGGCGTAATGAAAAACTGTTTTTT.

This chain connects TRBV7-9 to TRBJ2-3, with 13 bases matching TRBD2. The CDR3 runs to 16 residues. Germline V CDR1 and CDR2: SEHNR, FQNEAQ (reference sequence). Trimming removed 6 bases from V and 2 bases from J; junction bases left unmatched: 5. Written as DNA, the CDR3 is TGTGCCAGCAGGTACGGGACTAGCGGGAACACAGATACGCAGTATTTT. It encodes CASRYGTSGNTDTQYF.

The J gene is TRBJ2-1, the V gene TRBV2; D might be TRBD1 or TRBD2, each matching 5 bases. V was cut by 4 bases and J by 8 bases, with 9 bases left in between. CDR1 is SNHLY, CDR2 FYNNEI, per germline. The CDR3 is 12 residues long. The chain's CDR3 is CASSGGFDEQFF. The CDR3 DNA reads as TGTGCCAGCAGTGGGGGGTTCGATGAGCAGTTCTTC.

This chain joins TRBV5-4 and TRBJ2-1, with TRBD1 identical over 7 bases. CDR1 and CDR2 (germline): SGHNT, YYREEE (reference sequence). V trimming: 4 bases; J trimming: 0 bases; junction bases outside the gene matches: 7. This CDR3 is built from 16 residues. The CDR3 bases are TGTGCCAGCAGCCAAACCAGGGGGAGCTCCTACAATGAGCAGTTCTTC. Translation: CASSQTRGSSYNEQFF.

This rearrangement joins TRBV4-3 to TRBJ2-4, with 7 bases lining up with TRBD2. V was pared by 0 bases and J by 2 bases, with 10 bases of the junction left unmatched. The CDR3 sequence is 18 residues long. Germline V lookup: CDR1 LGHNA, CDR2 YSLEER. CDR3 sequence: CASSQDPSGMYTKNIQYF. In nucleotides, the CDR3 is TGCGCCAGCAGCCAAGATCCAAGCGGGATGTACACCAAAAACATTCAGTACTTC.

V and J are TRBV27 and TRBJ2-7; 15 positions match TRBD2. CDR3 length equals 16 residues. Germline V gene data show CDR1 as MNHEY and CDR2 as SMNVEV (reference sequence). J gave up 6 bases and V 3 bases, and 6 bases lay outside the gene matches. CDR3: CASSFGLAGGPGEQYF. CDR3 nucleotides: TGTGCCAGCAGTTTCGGACTAGCGGGAGGGCCCGGCGAGCAGTACTTC.

The CDR3 protein is CASSLRAGAPYEQYF. CDR3 coding DNA: TGTGCCAGCAGCTTAAGGGCAGGGGCCCCCTACGAGCAGTACTTC. The chain links TRBV11-2 to TRBJ2-7; D may be TRBD1 (6 bases). The CDR3 contains 15 residues. The germline CDR1 and CDR2 sequences are SGHAT and FQNNGV. V lost 2 bases, J lost 2 bases, and 13 bases lay in between.

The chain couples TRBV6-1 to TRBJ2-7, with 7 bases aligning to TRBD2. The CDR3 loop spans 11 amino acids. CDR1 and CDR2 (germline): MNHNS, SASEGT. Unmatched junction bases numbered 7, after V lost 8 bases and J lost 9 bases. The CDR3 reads CASWAGVGQYF. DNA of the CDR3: TGTGCCAGCTGGGCGGGAGTAGGGCAGTACTTC.

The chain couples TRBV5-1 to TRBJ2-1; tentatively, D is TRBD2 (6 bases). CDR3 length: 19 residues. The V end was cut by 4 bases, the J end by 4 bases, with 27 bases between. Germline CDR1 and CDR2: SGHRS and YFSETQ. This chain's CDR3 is CASSPGVAAQYSFYNEQFF. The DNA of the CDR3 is TGCGCCAGCAGCCCCGGAGTAGCGGCCCAATACAGCTTTTACAATGAGCAGTTCTTC.

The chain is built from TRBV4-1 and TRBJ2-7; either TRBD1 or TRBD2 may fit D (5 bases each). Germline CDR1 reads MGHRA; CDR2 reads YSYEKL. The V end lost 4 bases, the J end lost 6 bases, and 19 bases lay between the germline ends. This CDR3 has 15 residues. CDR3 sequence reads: CASSLSAALGTEQYF. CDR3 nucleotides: TGCGCCAGCAGCCTATCCGCTGCATTAGGGACCGAGCAGTACTTC.

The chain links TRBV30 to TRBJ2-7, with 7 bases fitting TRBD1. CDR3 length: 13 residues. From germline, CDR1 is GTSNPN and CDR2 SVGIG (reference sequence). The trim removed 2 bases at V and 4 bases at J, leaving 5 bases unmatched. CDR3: CAWSLTGQYEQYF. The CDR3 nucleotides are TGTGCCTGGAGTCTGACAGGGCAGTACGAGCAGTACTTC. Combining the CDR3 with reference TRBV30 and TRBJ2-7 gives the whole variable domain SQTIHQWPATLVQPVGSPLSLECTVEGTSNPNLYWYRQAAGRGLQLLFYSVGIGQISSEVPQNLSASRPQDRQFILSSKKLLLSDSGFYLCAWSLTGQYEQYFGPGTRLTVT.

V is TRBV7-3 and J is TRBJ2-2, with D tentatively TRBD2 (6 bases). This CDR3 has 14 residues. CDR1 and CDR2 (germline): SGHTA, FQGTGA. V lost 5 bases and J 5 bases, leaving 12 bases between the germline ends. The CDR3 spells CASSPRGSTGELFF. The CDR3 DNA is TGTGCCAGCAGCCCCCGGGGGTCTACCGGGGAGCTGTTTTTT.

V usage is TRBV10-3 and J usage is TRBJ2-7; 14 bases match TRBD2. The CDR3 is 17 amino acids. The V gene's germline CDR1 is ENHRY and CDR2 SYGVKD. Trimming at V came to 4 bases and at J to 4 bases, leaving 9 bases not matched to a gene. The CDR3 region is CAISATGTSGSSYEQYF. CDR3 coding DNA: TGTGCCATCAGTGCGACCGGGACTAGCGGGAGTAGTTACGAGCAGTACTTC.

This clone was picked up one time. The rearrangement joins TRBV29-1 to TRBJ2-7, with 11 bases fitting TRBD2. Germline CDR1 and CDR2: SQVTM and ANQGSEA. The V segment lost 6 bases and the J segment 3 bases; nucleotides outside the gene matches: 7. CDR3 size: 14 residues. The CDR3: CSVRQLAGGYEQYF. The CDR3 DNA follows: TGCAGCGTAAGACAGCTAGCGGGAGGCTACGAGCAGTACTTC.